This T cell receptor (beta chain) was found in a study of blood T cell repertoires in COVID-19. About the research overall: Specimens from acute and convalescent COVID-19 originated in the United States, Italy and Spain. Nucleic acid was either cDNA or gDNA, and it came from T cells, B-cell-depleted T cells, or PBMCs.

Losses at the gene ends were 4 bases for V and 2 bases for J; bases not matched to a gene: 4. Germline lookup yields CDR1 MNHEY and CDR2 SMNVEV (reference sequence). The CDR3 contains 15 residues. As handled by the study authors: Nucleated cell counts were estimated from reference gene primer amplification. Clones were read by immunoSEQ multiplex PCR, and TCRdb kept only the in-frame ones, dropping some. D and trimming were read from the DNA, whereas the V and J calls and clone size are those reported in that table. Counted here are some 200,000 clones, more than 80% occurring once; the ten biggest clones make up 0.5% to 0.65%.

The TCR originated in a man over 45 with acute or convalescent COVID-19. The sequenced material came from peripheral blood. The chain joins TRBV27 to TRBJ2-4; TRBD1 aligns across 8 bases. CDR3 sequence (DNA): TGTGCCAGCAGTTCCAGGGGGCAAACCAAAAACATTCAGTACTTC. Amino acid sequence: CASSSRGQTKNIQYF.